These 21 T cell receptor beta chains share one sample of origin, sequenced in a study of metastatic and nonmetastatic thyroid tumors (dated by TCRdb to the early 2020s). Receptors were amplified or captured by PCR. Sequencing relied on an Illumina HiSeq 4000. The public reads were run again by TCRdb, first through fastp at Q25 and then through MiXCR, and only productive beta chains were kept. This sample is represented by roughly 89,000 clones; 9.5% to 15% of them were singletons. Roughly 10% of the sample goes to the ten largest clones. Before undergoing thyroid surgery, none of the patients had been given any kind of treatment. Sequencing used tumor tissue. The receptors come from a female donor with papillary thyroid cancer or a benign thyroid nodule (not recorded which). Some clones in this sample may be carry-over from other donors' samples.

Regarding this clone: With a much larger clone just one base away, this may be a read error. The chain combines TRBV29-1 with TRBJ2-7; the D gene is possibly TRBD2 (6 bases). The CDR3 extends over 13 amino acids. Trimming cost V 6 bases and J 7 bases, with 19 bases left between them. Germline V gene sequence: CDR1 SQVTM, CDR2 ANQGSEA. This CDR3 is CSVQVTWAGEQYF. CDR3 bases: TGCAGCGTCCAGGTAACTTGGGCGGGGGAGCAGTACTTC.

Ten or more counts support this clone. V and J are TRBV6-4 and TRBJ2-7; 14 nucleotides align to TRBD2. The V segment lost 7 bases and the J segment 6 bases; nucleotides outside the gene matches: 5. Germline CDR1 MRHNA, CDR2 SNTAGT. The CDR3 covers 14 residues. Here the CDR3 DNA reads TGTGCCAGCAATTTAGGACTAGCGGGAGGCGAGCAGTACTTC. It yields the protein CASNLGLAGGEQYF.

This clone was seen a handful of times. This rearrangement joins TRBV27 to TRBJ1-5; the D is unclear. CDR1 and CDR2 (germline): MNHEY, SMNVEV (reference sequence). V was clipped by 3 bases and J by 7 bases, with 10 bases between them. CDR3 length equals 13 residues. The CDR3 DNA sequence: TGTGCCAGCAGTTTTGGGGTACGGCAGCCCCAGCATTTT. Translated: CASSFGVRQPQHF.

This clone was seen many times. The chain combines TRBV20-1 with TRBJ1-2; D unresolved. The germline CDR1 and CDR2 sequences are DFQATT and SNEGSKA (reference sequence). There are 11 residues in the CDR3. Trimming pared 6 bases from V and 7 bases from J, leaving 12 bases between. The CDR3 coding sequence is TGCAGTGCCGCGCGAACTTCTGGCTACACCTTC. It codes for CSAARTSGYTF.

This clone has at least ten counts. This chain links TRBV5-1 with TRBJ1-1; D ambiguous. Looked up from germline, CDR1 is SGHRS and CDR2 is YFSETQ. CDR3 length: 16 residues. Trimming removed 0 bases from V and 0 bases from J, with 12 bases in between. CDR3 nucleotide sequence: TGCGCCAGCAGCTTGGTTACGAGGGCCTTGAACACTGAAGCTTTCTTT. The encoded protein is CASSLVTRALNTEAFF.

This clone was counted ten times or more. The V and J genes are TRBV27 and TRBJ2-1; D is possibly TRBD1 (5 bases). The CDR3 sequence is 13 residues long. Trimming removed 3 bases at V and 11 bases at J, with 14 bases between. Per germline, CDR1 MNHEY and CDR2 SMNVEV (reference sequence). The CDR3 sequence: CASSFSGKSKQFF. The CDR3 nucleotides read TGTGCCAGCAGTTTCTCAGGGAAGAGTAAGCAGTTCTTC.

This clone has a count of ten or more. The chain recombines TRBV4-2 with TRBJ1-4; D unclear. CDR3 length: 16 amino acids. Germline loops: CDR1 LGHNA, CDR2 YNFKEQ. V was shortened by 4 bases and J by 5 bases, with 17 bases between the two germline ends. CDR3 nucleotide sequence: TGTGCCAGCAGCCGAGAAGCGGCGATGGGCAATGAAAAACTGTTTTTT. It yields the protein CASSREAAMGNEKLFF.

Many counts were recorded for this clone. This chain connects TRBV2 to TRBJ2-3; 7 bases match TRBD2. The length of the CDR3 is 14 residues. Germline loops: CDR1 SNHLY, CDR2 FYNNEI. With 7 bases clipped from V and 8 bases from J, the junction kept 12 bases outside the gene matches. The CDR3 sequence is CASINAGAAGTQYF. The CDR3 region has the DNA TGTGCCAGCATAAATGCGGGAGCCGCGGGTACGCAGTATTTT.

This clone has at least ten counts. CDR3 DNA: TGTGCCAGCAGTTTCTCTGGGGAGCTGTTTTTT. Its protein product is CASSFSGELFF. The rearrangement joins TRBV12-3 or TRBV12-4 to TRBJ2-2; D gene unclear. The V end lost 3 bases, the J end lost 8 bases, and 4 bases lay between the germline ends. This CDR3 has 11 residues.

This clone was counted ten times or more. The genes are TRBV15 and TRBJ1-6; D unclear. V was pared by 1 base and J by 9 bases, with 10 bases between. The germline V gene has CDR1 LNHNV and CDR2 YYDKDF (reference sequence). This CDR3 contains 14 residues. The CDR3 loop is CATSRVRDSSPLHF. The CDR3 nucleotides read TGTGCCACCAGCAGAGTGCGGGATTCTTCACCCCTCCACTTT.

As concerns this clone: Just one base apart from a much larger clone, this may be a read error. Other DNA sequences from this sample encode an identical CDR3 as well. This chain joins TRBV25-1 and TRBJ2-7; possible D gene TRBD1, 5 bases. Trimming took 9 bases from V and 2 from J, leaving 17 bases between them. Germline-derived CDR1 and CDR2 are MGHDK and SYGVNS. The length of the CDR3 is 14 residues. DNA for the CDR3: TGTGCCAGTAGGAGCAGGGATGTCCCCTACGAGCAGTACTTC. It yields the protein CASRSRDVPYEQYF.

As to this clone: A read error is possible here, since a much larger clone lies one base away. V and J are TRBV5-5 and TRBJ1-1; D unclear. Germline V gives CDR1 SGHKS, CDR2 YYEKEE (reference sequence). With 0 bases removed from V and 8 bases from J, the gap between germline ends came to 14 bases. The CDR3 loop spans 14 amino acids. The DNA for the CDR3 is TGTGCCAGCAGCTTGGCAGGAATGCCCGGCGAAGCTTTCTTT. Amino acids: CASSLAGMPGEAFF.

This clone was detected ten times or more. This chain links TRBV5-6 with TRBJ2-7; D could derive from TRBD1 or TRBD2 (5 bases each). V shed 3 bases and J shed 3 bases, with 13 bases lying between them. Germline lookup yields CDR1 SGHDT and CDR2 YYEEEE. The CDR3 extends over 14 amino acids. CDR3 coding DNA: TGTGCCAGCAGCTCGCCGGGACGACACTACGAGCAGTACTTC. As protein: CASSSPGRHYEQYF.

This clone was seen more than once but under ten times. Likely a read error: the CDR3 ends without its conserved phenylalanine or tryptophan. The chain has TRBV3-1 and TRBJ2-1, with D perhaps assigned TRBD1 or TRBD2 (5 bases each). Germline V gives CDR1 LGHDT, CDR2 YNNKEL (reference sequence). The CDR3 covers 16 residues. V was cut by 4 bases and J by 2 bases, with 15 bases left in between. CDR3 residues: CASSPTPGRTYNEQFL. CDR3 in DNA: TGTGCCAGCAGCCCAACGCCGGGACGAACCTACAATGAGCAGTTCCTC.

This clone was detected ten times or more. The chain uses TRBV12-3 or TRBV12-4 and TRBJ2-3, with TRBD2 matching 14 bases. With 5 bases clipped from V and 4 bases from J, the junction kept 2 bases outside the gene matches. This CDR3 is 15 amino acids long. The CDR3 is CASSRLAGGSDTQYF. CDR3 bases: TGTGCCAGCAGTCGACTAGCGGGAGGGTCAGATACGCAGTATTTT.

This clone was counted at least ten times. The rearrangement uses TRBV6-1 and TRBJ1-4; 11 nucleotides align to TRBD1. The CDR3 is 15 residues long. Trimming removed 7 bases from V and 3 bases from J; junction bases left unmatched: 4. Germline V lookup: CDR1 MNHNS, CDR2 SASEGT. CDR3 sequence: CASTVDRGPNEKLFF. Written as DNA, the CDR3 is TGTGCCAGCACCGTGGACAGGGGGCCTAATGAAAAACTGTTTTTT.

This clone was observed a handful of times. This chain joins TRBV29-1 and TRBJ2-7, with 7 bases matching TRBD2. The germline CDR1 and CDR2 sequences are SQVTM and ANQGSEA. Trimming cost V 4 bases and J 4 bases; bases outside gene matches: 10. This CDR3 region has 14 residues. CDR3 in DNA: TGCAGCGTTGTTAAGGCTAGCGGCACATACGAGCAGTACTTC. It yields the protein CSVVKASGTYEQYF.

This clone was counted many times. The rearrangement uses TRBV30 and TRBJ1-4; a possible D gene is TRBD1 (5 bases). CDR3 length: 13 residues. In germline, CDR1 is GTSNPN, CDR2 SVGIG (reference sequence). Trimming removed 5 bases at V and 1 base at J, with 8 bases between. The CDR3 nucleotides read TGTGCCTGGGACCAGGGAACTAATGAAAAACTGTTTTTT. It yields the protein CAWDQGTNEKLFF.

This clone was seen at least ten times. The V and J genes are TRBV19 and TRBJ1-2; D is undetermined. Trimming cost V 1 base and J 3 bases, with 9 bases left between them. Per germline, CDR1 LNHDA and CDR2 SQIVND (reference sequence). The CDR3 sequence is 14 residues long. The CDR3 bases are TGTGCCAGTAGTATAGTTCGCCAGGACTATGGCTACACCTTC. Protein sequence: CASSIVRQDYGYTF.

Comment on this clone: A single base separates this from a much larger clone, so it may be a read error. Other DNA sequences in the sample encode the same CDR3. The V and J genes are TRBV4-2 and TRBJ1-1, with 8 bases identical to TRBD1. CDR1 and CDR2 (germline): LGHNA, YNFKEQ. The CDR3 runs to 13 residues. CDR3 residues: CASSQDRGTEAFF. The CDR3 DNA is TGTGCCAGCAGTCAAGACAGGGGCACTGAAGCTTTCTTT.

This clone was counted many times. An end of the junction does not agree with germline; a read error may underlie this. The chain combines TRBV29-1 with TRBJ1-1, with 9 bases matching TRBD1. Germline V gives CDR1 SQVTM, CDR2 ANQGSEA. This CDR3 has 9 amino acids. The CDR3 DNA reads as TGCAGCGTTGATAGGGACAGGGCATTT. This sequence encodes CSVDRDRAF.